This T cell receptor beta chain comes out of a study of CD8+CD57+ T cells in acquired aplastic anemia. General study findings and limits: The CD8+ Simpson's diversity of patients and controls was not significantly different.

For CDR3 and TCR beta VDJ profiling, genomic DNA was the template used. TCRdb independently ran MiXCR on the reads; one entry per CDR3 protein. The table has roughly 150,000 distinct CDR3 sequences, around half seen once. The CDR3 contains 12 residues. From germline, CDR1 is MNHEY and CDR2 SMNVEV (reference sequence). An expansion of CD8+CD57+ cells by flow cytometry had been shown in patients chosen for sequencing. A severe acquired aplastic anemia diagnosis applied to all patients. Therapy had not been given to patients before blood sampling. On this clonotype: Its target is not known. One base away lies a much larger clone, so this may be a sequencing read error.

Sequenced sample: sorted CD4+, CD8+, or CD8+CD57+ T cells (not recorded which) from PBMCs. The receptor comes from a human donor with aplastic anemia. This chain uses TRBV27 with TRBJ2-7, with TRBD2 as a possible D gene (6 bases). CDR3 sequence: CASSNYWGEQHF. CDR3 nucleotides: TGTGCCAGCAGTAATTACTGGGGGGAGCAGCACTTC.